These 28 T cell receptor beta chains originate from one sample sequenced in a study of blood T cell repertoires in COVID-19. The repertoire was sequenced with immunoSEQ multiplex PCR; TCRdb's copy has only in-frame clones and lacks some. The table has about 130,000 clones, around 86% seen once; the top ten hold approximately 10%. What was sequenced was peripheral blood. The receptor set was obtained from a woman in her seventies with COVID-19, enrolled during active disease.

Only a few counts were recorded for this clone. V and J are TRBV5-4 and TRBJ2-7; TRBD1 agrees at 9 bases. In germline, CDR1 is SGHNT, CDR2 YYREEE (reference sequence). The V segment lost 3 bases and the J segment 2 bases; nucleotides outside the gene matches: 0. The CDR3 consists of 13 residues. The CDR3: CASSWDRAYEQYF. The CDR3 DNA reads TGTGCCAGCAGCTGGGACAGGGCCTACGAGCAGTACTTC.

CDR3 amino acids: CASSQTDSPNEKLFF. As DNA, the CDR3 is TGTGCCAGCAGCCAAACGGACAGCCCAAATGAAAAACTGTTTTTT. V gene TRBV2 combines with J gene TRBJ1-4, with D maybe TRBD1 (6 bases). Germline V gene lookup returns CDR1 SNHLY and CDR2 FYNNEI. The CDR3 consists of 15 residues. The germline V and J ends were trimmed by 6 bases and 5 bases, with 16 bases remaining between them.

This chain links TRBV7-8 with TRBJ1-5, with D maybe TRBD1 (5 bases). CDR1 and CDR2 (germline): SGHVS, FQNEAQ. This CDR3 comprises 15 residues. V lost 8 bases, J lost 4 bases, and 18 bases lay in between. Written as DNA, the CDR3 is TGTGCCAGCGCTATTAGGCAGGGCGCGAATCAGCCCCAGCATTTT. This sequence encodes CASAIRQGANQPQHF.

This sequence joins TRBV9 and TRBJ2-1; 9 bases are a match to TRBD1. The germline gives CDR1 SGDLS, CDR2 YYNGEE. With V trimmed by 4 bases and J by 9 bases, 14 bases remained unmatched. The CDR3 consists of 16 residues. The CDR3 nucleotides are TGTGCCAGCAGCCCACAGGGACAGGGACAATATAGTGAGCAGTTCTTC. It is translated as CASSPQGQGQYSEQFF.

J is TRBJ1-5 and V is TRBV30; D uncertain. The CDR3 extends over 13 amino acids. Germline lookup yields CDR1 GTSNPN and CDR2 SVGIG (reference sequence). V was trimmed by 1 base and J by 2 bases, leaving 6 bases between them. The CDR3 spells CAWSGRGNQPQHF. The CDR3 DNA is TGTGCCTGGAGTGGTCGGGGCAATCAGCCCCAGCATTTT.

The chain recombines TRBV28 with TRBJ1-1; D gene uncertain. The CDR3 length is 11 residues. Germline V gene data show CDR1 as MDHEN and CDR2 as SYDVKM. V lost 6 bases and J 1 base, leaving 3 bases between the germline ends. This CDR3 is CASRQNTEAFF. The CDR3 DNA is TGTGCCAGCAGACAGAACACTGAAGCTTTCTTT. Variable domain in full (rest from reference TRBV28 and TRBJ1-1): DVKVTQSSRYLVKRTGEKVFLECVQDMDHENMFWYRQDPGLGLRLIYFSYDVKMKEKGDIPEGYSVSREKKERFSLILESASTNQTSMYLCASRQNTEAFFGQGTRLTVV.

The chain links TRBV28 to TRBJ1-4, with 9 bases aligning to TRBD1. CDR1 is MDHEN and CDR2 is SYDVKM in the germline V gene. Unmatched junction bases numbered 5, after V lost 6 bases and J lost 3 bases. CDR3 length: 15 residues. The CDR3 reads CASRPRTGANEKLFF. For the CDR3, the DNA is TGTGCCAGCAGGCCTCGGACAGGGGCTAATGAAAAACTGTTTTTT.

This clone was detected once. The J gene is TRBJ1-2, the V gene TRBV6-5; 8 bases align to TRBD1. The CDR3 is 12 amino acids. V shed 5 bases, J shed 9 bases, and the junction held 5 bases outside the gene matches. CDR1 MNHEY and CDR2 SVGAGI come from the germline V gene. Written as DNA, the CDR3 is TGTGCCAGCAGTACCCGGGACAGGAGCTACACCTTC. Translated: CASSTRDRSYTF.

The chain combines TRBV28 with TRBJ2-3, with 7 nucleotides matching TRBD2. V was clipped by 10 bases and J by 5 bases; unmatched bases: 15. The CDR3 spans 15 residues. Per germline, CDR1 MDHEN and CDR2 SYDVKM. Here the CDR3 DNA reads TGTGCCAACACCCCCATGGGGGGGGGTTTAGATACGCAGTATTTT. Translating it yields CANTPMGGGLDTQYF.

This sequence joins TRBV12-1 and TRBJ1-5; the D call in the table, TRBD1, was not verified against the DNA. TRBV12-1 is termed a pseudogene. This CDR3 contains 15 residues. The CDR3 region is CASSFGSHSNQPQHF. The DNA for the CDR3 is TGTGCCAGCAGCTTTGGGTCACATAGCAATCAGCCCCAGCATTTT.

This clone came up once. The V and J genes are TRBV5-1 and TRBJ2-1; 7 bases fit TRBD1. The V segment lost 3 bases and the J segment 2 bases; nucleotides outside the gene matches: 5. The germline CDR1 and CDR2 sequences are SGHRS and YFSETQ. This CDR3 is 15 amino acids long. The CDR3 nucleotides are TGCGCCAGCAGCTCGGACAGGTCTACCTACAATGAGCAGTTCTTC. This sequence encodes CASSSDRSTYNEQFF.

The gene calls are TRBV5-8 and TRBJ1-2, with D uncertain. With 7 bases removed from V and 8 bases from J, the gap between germline ends came to 18 bases. Germline assignment: CDR1 SGHTS and CDR2 YDEGEE. This CDR3 has 13 residues. For the CDR3, the DNA is TGTGCCAGCTACGGGAGGGATGATTCCGGCTACACCTTC. The encoded protein is CASYGRDDSGYTF. The variable domain in full, with the rest retrieved from reference TRBV5-8 and TRBJ1-2, is EAGVTQSPTHLIKTRGQQATLRCSPISGHTSVYWYQQALGLGLQFLLWYDEGEERNRGNFPPRFSGRQFPNYSSELNVNALELEDSALYLCASYGRDDSGYTFGSGTRLTVV.

The chain links TRBV28 to TRBJ1-4; possible D gene TRBD1, 5 bases. V lost 6 bases to trimming and J lost 3 bases, with 11 bases between them. Germline loops: CDR1 MDHEN, CDR2 SYDVKM. This CDR3 comprises 14 residues. CDR3 DNA sequence: TGTGCCAGCAGGAAGGGGCTGGCTAATGAAAAACTGTTTTTT. Its protein product is CASRKGLANEKLFF.

The J gene is TRBJ1-2, the V gene TRBV18; no clear D. The V gene's germline CDR1 is KGHSH and CDR2 LQKENI. The V end was cut by 0 bases, the J end by 4 bases, with 12 bases between. CDR3 length: 15 residues. CDR3 in DNA: TGTGCCAGCTCACCACCAGAGGGCGGGTCCTATGGCTACACCTTC. Amino acids: CASSPPEGGSYGYTF.

The V gene is TRBV18, the J gene TRBJ2-2, with 12 positions matching TRBD2. The CDR3 has 16 amino acids. V gave up 6 bases and J gave up 7 bases; unmatched junction bases: 9. Germline V gene sequence: CDR1 KGHSH, CDR2 LQKENI. The CDR3 DNA follows: TGTGCCAGCTCCCTCGGACTAGCGGGGATTGGCGGGGAGCTGTTTTTT. It is translated as CASSLGLAGIGGELFF.

V gene TRBV27 combines with J gene TRBJ2-5; unclear D gene. The CDR3 length is 12 residues. Trimming left V 5 bases short and J 12 bases short, with 16 bases between. The V gene's germline CDR1 is MNHEY and CDR2 SMNVEV (reference sequence). CDR3 amino acids: CASSPNSPYKYF. The DNA for the CDR3 is TGTGCCAGCAGTCCCAACTCCCCCTATAAGTACTTC.

In this sample, this clone turned up a few times. J is TRBJ1-2 and V is TRBV30; 8 nucleotides match TRBD1. CDR1 and CDR2 from the germline V gene are GTSNPN and SVGIG (reference sequence). CDR3 length: 14 residues. Unmatched junction bases numbered 4, after V lost 0 bases and J lost 4 bases. CDR3: CAWSVPDRGYGYTF. In DNA form, the CDR3 reads TGTGCCTGGAGTGTACCCGACAGGGGCTATGGCTACACCTTC.

CDR3 protein: CASSTYRDRGFDNEQFF. CDR3 sequence (DNA): TGTGCCAGTAGTACGTACCGGGACAGGGGGTTCGACAATGAGCAGTTCTTC. The genes are TRBV19 and TRBJ2-1; 11 nucleotides match TRBD1. J lost 5 bases, V lost 4 bases, and 10 bases had no gene match. The CDR3 extends over 17 amino acids. Per germline, CDR1 LNHDA and CDR2 SQIVND (reference sequence).

V usage is TRBV7-8 and J usage is TRBJ1-6; D possibly corresponds to TRBD1 (5 bases). Trimming took 1 base from V and 9 from J, leaving 13 bases between them. The length of the CDR3 is 15 residues. Germline values: CDR1 SGHVS, CDR2 FQNEAQ. In nucleotides, the CDR3 is TGTGCCAGCAGCTTAGTGGCGGCGGGGGGTTCACCCCTCCACTTT. It codes for CASSLVAAGGSPLHF. The full variable domain, rest sourced from reference TRBV7-8 and TRBJ1-6, is GAGVSQSPRYKVAKRGQDVALRCDPISGHVSLFWYQQALGQGPEFLTYFQNEAQLDKSGLPSDRFFAERPEGSVSTLKIQRTQQEDSAVYLCASSLVAAGGSPLHFGNGTRLTVT.

The rearrangement links TRBV11-2 to TRBJ2-3; D may be TRBD2 (5 bases). V was clipped by 3 bases and J by 2 bases, with 12 bases between them. CDR3 length: 15 amino acids. Germline V gene lookup returns CDR1 SGHAT and CDR2 FQNNGV. CDR3 amino acids: CASSFSRGSTDTQYF. Here the CDR3 DNA reads TGTGCCAGCAGCTTTAGTCGAGGGTCCACAGATACGCAGTATTTT.

The V gene is TRBV3-1 (or the pseudogene TRBV3-2), the J gene TRBJ1-5; D ambiguous. CDR1 is LGHDT and CDR2 is YNNKEL in the germline V gene (reference sequence). This CDR3 is built from 14 residues. V was pared by 0 bases and J by 6 bases, with 9 bases between. CDR3 protein: CASSQDIISQPQHF. For the CDR3, the DNA is TGTGCCAGCAGCCAAGACATTATCAGTCAGCCCCAGCATTTT.

The CDR3 spells CASRATGQGNSPLHF. The CDR3 bases are TGTGCCAGTAGAGCAACCGGACAGGGTAATTCACCCCTCCACTTT. V gene TRBV19 combines with J gene TRBJ1-6, with TRBD1 matching over 8 bases. CDR1 is LNHDA and CDR2 is SQIVND in the germline V gene (reference sequence). The CDR3 is 15 residues long. V shed 6 bases, J shed 6 bases, and the junction held 7 bases outside the gene matches. Full variable domain (missing parts from reference TRBV19 and TRBJ1-6): DGGITQSPKYLFRKEGQNVTLSCEQNLNHDAMYWYRQDPGQGLRLIYYSQIVNDFQKGDIAEGYSVSREKKESFPLTVTSAQKNPTAFYLCASRATGQGNSPLHFGNGTRLTVT.

J is TRBJ1-1 and V is TRBV2; D uncertain. The CDR3 runs to 14 residues. CDR1 SNHLY and CDR2 FYNNEI come from the germline V gene. Trimming took off 6 bases at V and 2 bases at J, with 13 bases between the two ends. CDR3 in amino acids: CASSAQLDNTEAFF. The CDR3, as DNA: TGTGCCAGCAGCGCGCAACTAGATAACACTGAAGCTTTCTTT.

This chain joins TRBV6-5 and TRBJ2-3; D gene ambiguous. The ends were cut back, 0 bases at V and 0 bases at J, with 10 bases in the middle. The CDR3 is 16 residues long. CDR1 and CDR2 from the germline V gene are MNHEY and SVGAGI. The CDR3 sequence: CASSYSPQFSTDTQYF. Here the CDR3 DNA reads TGTGCCAGCAGTTACTCCCCACAGTTTAGCACAGATACGCAGTATTTT.

The DNA for the CDR3 is TGTGCCAGCACCCCTTGGGGGACTCTCATTAGCCAAGAGACCCAGTACTTC. Amino acid sequence: CASTPWGTLISQETQYF. This chain connects TRBV28 to TRBJ2-5; maybe TRBD2 (6 bases). The germline CDR1 and CDR2 sequences are MDHEN and SYDVKM. Trimming removed 7 bases from V and 1 base from J, with 22 bases in between. The CDR3 spans 17 residues.

CDR3 DNA: TGCGCCAGCAGCCAAGCGGGTGGGACAGGGTCCTCCTACGAGCAGTACTTC. It specifies CASSQAGGTGSSYEQYF. This chain joins TRBV4-1 and TRBJ2-7, with 9 bases matching TRBD1. This CDR3 has 17 residues. Germline assignment: CDR1 MGHRA and CDR2 YSYEKL. The junction had 7 bases not matched to a gene; V was cut back by 1 base and J by 0 bases.

A remark on this clone: The junction departs from germline at one end; a sequencing error may be responsible. This sequence joins TRBV7-8 and TRBJ2-7, with 8 positions matching TRBD1. The CDR3 totals 12 residues. Germline V gene data show CDR1 as SGHVS and CDR2 as FQNEAQ. CDR3 nucleotide sequence: TGTGCCAGCAGCCCCCGGACAGGGCTACAGCACTTC. This codes for CASSPRTGLQHF.

The V and J genes are TRBV6-5 and TRBJ2-3, with D possibly TRBD1 on 6 matching bases. The germline V and J ends were trimmed by 6 bases and 1 base, with 11 bases remaining between them. In germline, CDR1 is MNHEY, CDR2 SVGAGI. This CDR3 region has 14 residues. CDR3 protein: CASRTGLGTDTQYF. As DNA, the CDR3 is TGTGCCAGCAGAACAGGGTTAGGCACAGATACGCAGTATTTT.